This T cell receptor (beta chain) was recorded in a study of blood T cell repertoires in COVID-19. Study context: Donors in the United States, Italy and Spain gave samples during acute or convalescent COVID-19.

Study members were between roughly 18 and 100 years old and lived in around 24 US regions. Each participant's cohort was designated according to participant-reported clinical history. The germline V and J ends were trimmed by 4 bases and 14 bases, with 15 bases remaining between them. This CDR3 region has 13 residues. TCRdb's table, derived via immunoSEQ multiplex PCR, lists solely in-frame clones and lacks some. In the table there are about 170,000 clones, roughly 90% of which are singletons. J is TRBJ1-6 and V is TRBV12-3 or TRBV12-4, with D maybe TRBD1 (5 bases). The source is a human donor with acute COVID-19. The donor label of this sample is uncertain. Material: PBMCs or T cells enriched from blood (not recorded which). CDR3 nucleotide sequence: TGTGCCAGCAGTTACCCCGGGGGTCAAGCCCTCCACTTT. Residues: CASSYPGGQALHF.